A single sample gave rise to the 31 T cell receptor beta chains below, sequenced in a study of early T cells in non-severe SARS-CoV-2 infection. TCRdb analysed the 5' RACE reads with MiXCR anew, one entry per CDR3 protein. The repertoire includes some 58,000 distinct CDR3 sequences, about an eighth of them detected once, and roughly 4.2% sits in the top ten. Source material: whole blood. The receptors were sampled from an adult who was a healthcare worker with PCR-confirmed SARS-CoV-2 infection or an uninfected control (not recorded which).

This clonotype was picked up many times. This rearrangement joins TRBV6-5 to TRBJ1-1; D is ambiguous. The CDR3 length is 14 residues. With 2 bases removed from V and 0 bases from J, the gap between germline ends came to 7 bases. CDR1 and CDR2 (germline): MNHEY, SVGAGI. This chain's CDR3 is CASSYEGLNTEAFF. For the CDR3, the DNA is TGTGCCAGCAGTTACGAGGGTTTGAACACTGAAGCTTTCTTT.

The J gene is TRBJ2-7, the V gene TRBV6-2 or TRBV6-3; D possibly corresponds to TRBD1 (6 bases). V was shortened by 0 bases and J by 6 bases, with 12 bases between the two germline ends. Germline CDR1 and CDR2: MNHEY and SVGEGT. The CDR3 contains 14 residues. This CDR3 is CASSYSGRTAEQYF. The CDR3, as DNA: TGTGCCAGCAGTTACTCGGGCCGGACAGCCGAGCAGTACTTC.

The chain employs TRBV5-4 and TRBJ1-1, with TRBD1 identical over 7 bases. Germline CDR1 reads SGHNT; CDR2 reads YYREEE (reference sequence). The CDR3 covers 16 residues. V shed 2 bases, J shed 1 base, and the junction held 8 bases outside the gene matches. This CDR3 reads CASSFEGARRNTEAFF. Here the CDR3 DNA reads TGTGCCAGCAGCTTTGAGGGGGCGCGTCGGAACACTGAAGCTTTCTTT. The full variable domain, with the rest looked up from reference TRBV5-4 and TRBJ1-1, is ETGVTQSPTHLIKTRGQQVTLRCSSQSGHNTVSWYQQALGQGPQFIFQYYREEENGRGNFPPRFSGLQFPNYSSELNVNALELDDSALYLCASSFEGARRNTEAFFGQGTRLTVV.

The table lists this clonotype with a few counts. The rearrangement joins TRBV14 to TRBJ2-5; D is undetermined. Trimming shortened V by 0 bases and J by 0 bases, and 8 bases separated the two germline ends. The CDR3 loop spans 15 amino acids. Germline V gene lookup returns CDR1 SGHDN and CDR2 FVKESK. The CDR3 DNA sequence: TGTGCCAGCAGCCAAGATGGGCGCTACCAAGAGACCCAGTACTTC. Translation: CASSQDGRYQETQYF. Together with reference TRBV14 and TRBJ2-5, the CDR3 gives the full variable domain: EAGVTQFPSHSVIEKGQTVTLRCDPISGHDNLYWYRRVMGKEIKFLLHFVKESKQDESGMPNNRFLAERTGGTYSTLKVQPAELEDSGVYFCASSQDGRYQETQYFGPGTRLLVL.

This clonotype was seen more than once but under ten times. The gene calls are TRBV5-5 and TRBJ2-7; D ambiguous. Deletions cut 4 bases from V and 3 bases from J, with 17 bases between. CDR3 length: 15 amino acids. Germline V CDR1 and CDR2: SGHKS, YYEKEE (reference sequence). CDR3 in DNA: TGTGCCAGCAGCCCTAGACTGGAAAGGGTCTACGAGCAGTACTTC. Its protein is CASSPRLERVYEQYF.

This clonotype was counted only a few times. The CDR3, as DNA: TGTGCCAGCAGTTTCTGGGGATGGAAAAACCCTGAAGCTTTCTTT. It translates to CASSFWGWKNPEAFF. The chain couples TRBV12-3 or TRBV12-4 to TRBJ1-1; D uncertain. The CDR3 length is 15 residues. Trimming cost V 3 bases and J 6 bases, with 17 bases left between them.

This clonotype was counted between two and nine times. This rearrangement joins TRBV6-6 to TRBJ1-5; D is uncertain. Germline CDR1 MNHNY, CDR2 SVGAGI (reference sequence). The CDR3 covers 11 residues. The CDR3 region is CVAGNHQPQHF. For the CDR3, the DNA is TGTGTCGCGGGGAATCACCAGCCCCAGCATTTT.

This clonotype was picked up a small number of times. This chain connects TRBV25-1 to TRBJ2-5, with D perhaps assigned TRBD1 or TRBD2 (5 bases each). Germline values: CDR1 MGHDK, CDR2 SYGVNS. This CDR3 contains 15 residues. Trimming took off 4 bases at V and 5 bases at J, with 17 bases between the two ends. CDR3 amino acids: CASSVSGTPWETQYF. CDR3 nucleotides: TGTGCCAGCAGTGTCTCCGGGACCCCCTGGGAGACCCAGTACTTC.

The J gene is TRBJ1-5, the V gene TRBV27; D call uncertain. The germline V and J ends were trimmed by 0 bases and 0 bases, with 3 bases remaining between them. Germline V gene sequence: CDR1 MNHEY, CDR2 SMNVEV (reference sequence). The CDR3 has 14 residues. The CDR3 protein is CASSLSYSNQPQHF. The CDR3, as DNA: TGTGCCAGCAGTTTATCTTATAGCAATCAGCCCCAGCATTTT.

The chain recombines TRBV1 with TRBJ1-1. TRBV1 corresponds to a pseudogene. CDR3 size: 13 residues. CDR3: CTSSQERAGEAFF. Here the CDR3 DNA reads TGCACCAGCAGCCAGGAGAGGGCAGGGGAAGCTTTCTTT.

This clonotype has ten or more counts. V gene TRBV20-1 combines with J gene TRBJ2-3, with 10 bases fitting TRBD2. The V and J ends lost 4 bases and 3 bases, in that order; junction bases with no gene match: 7. CDR1 is DFQATT, CDR2 SNEGSKA, per germline (reference sequence). CDR3 length: 15 amino acids. CDR3: CSAITRGLATDTQYF. The CDR3 DNA sequence: TGCAGTGCTATTACTAGGGGACTAGCGACAGATACGCAGTATTTT.

The rearrangement joins TRBV2 to TRBJ2-2, with a weak D call TRBD1 (5 bases). Germline CDR1 SNHLY, CDR2 FYNNEI. With 5 bases removed from V and 5 bases from J, the gap between germline ends came to 12 bases. CDR3 length: 14 residues. CDR3 in amino acids: CASSSRRGTGELFF. The CDR3 bases are TGTGCCAGCAGTAGTCGAAGGGGAACCGGGGAGCTGTTTTTT.

This clonotype was observed a handful of times. This rearrangement joins TRBV7-8 to TRBJ1-4; D remains ambiguous. The V and J ends lost 1 base and 5 bases respectively, with 14 bases between them. The CDR3 has 16 residues. Germline CDR1 is SGHVS and CDR2 is FQNEAQ. DNA of the CDR3: TGTGCCAGCAGCTTAGTCTTTGGGAGGACCAATGAAAAACTGTTTTTT. It codes for CASSLVFGRTNEKLFF. The variable domain in full, completed from reference TRBV7-8 and TRBJ1-4, reads GAGVSQSPRYKVAKRGQDVALRCDPISGHVSLFWYQQALGQGPEFLTYFQNEAQLDKSGLPSDRFFAERPEGSVSTLKIQRTQQEDSAVYLCASSLVFGRTNEKLFFGSGTQLSVL.

J is TRBJ2-3 and V is TRBV6-2 or TRBV6-3; D remains unclear. CDR1 MNHEY and CDR2 SVGEGT come from the germline V gene. This CDR3 comprises 11 residues. V was shortened by 8 bases and J by 2 bases, with 5 bases between the two germline ends. The CDR3 loop reads CASRDTDTQYF. CDR3 coding DNA: TGTGCCAGCCGCGACACAGATACGCAGTATTTT.

This clonotype was found many times. The J gene is TRBJ2-7, the V gene TRBV10-3; tentatively, D is TRBD1 or TRBD2 (6 bases each). The CDR3 spans 15 residues. Trimming shortened V by 8 bases and J by 0 bases, and 17 bases separated the two germline ends. CDR1 is ENHRY and CDR2 is SYGVKD in the germline V gene. The CDR3 region is CAIQEGDRSSYEQYF. Written as DNA, the CDR3 is TGTGCCATCCAGGAGGGGGACCGGAGCTCCTACGAGCAGTACTTC.

The genes are TRBV4-1 and TRBJ2-7; 9 nucleotides match TRBD1. Germline CDR1 MGHRA, CDR2 YSYEKL. The CDR3 totals 13 residues. V shed 6 bases and J 3 bases; nucleotides not matched to a gene: 3. In nucleotides, the CDR3 is TGCGCCAGCAGTAAGACAGGGGGCTACGAGCAGTACTTC. Residues: CASSKTGGYEQYF.

This clonotype was recorded a few times. The chain joins TRBV6-5 to TRBJ2-7; no clear D gene. With 6 bases removed from V and 3 bases from J, the gap between germline ends came to 12 bases. There are 13 residues in the CDR3. Germline assignment: CDR1 MNHEY and CDR2 SVGAGI. Here the CDR3 reads CASSQEIGYEQYF. The CDR3 DNA follows: TGTGCCAGCAGCCAGGAAATTGGCTACGAGCAGTACTTC.

This clonotype appeared a few times. The rearrangement joins TRBV12-3 or TRBV12-4 to TRBJ2-5; D might be TRBD2 (6 bases). CDR3 size: 14 residues. V was trimmed by 4 bases and J by 5 bases, leaving 14 bases between them. Here the CDR3 DNA reads TGTGCCAGCAGTTCGGGGACTCTGACGGAGACCCAGTACTTC. Residues: CASSSGTLTETQYF.

This clonotype was seen more than once but under ten times. The rearrangement uses TRBV20-1 and TRBJ2-3; the D is unclear. Germline V gives CDR1 DFQATT, CDR2 SNEGSKA (reference sequence). The CDR3 sequence is 11 residues long. With 6 bases removed from V and 4 bases from J, the gap between germline ends came to 8 bases. CDR3 loop: CSAQGADTQYF. In DNA form, the CDR3 reads TGCAGTGCGCAAGGCGCAGATACGCAGTATTTT.

This clonotype showed up many times. This rearrangement joins TRBV7-6 to TRBJ2-2, with 8 bases that match TRBD1. Trimming removed 4 bases from V and 5 bases from J; junction bases left unmatched: 3. The CDR3 runs 14 residues. The germline gives CDR1 SGHVS, CDR2 FNYEAQ. CDR3 sequence (DNA): TGTGCCAGCAGCTCGGACAGGGCAACCGGGGAGCTGTTTTTT. Amino acids: CASSSDRATGELFF. The full variable domain, in which reference TRBV7-6 and TRBJ2-2 provide the parts outside the CDR3, is GAGVSQSPRYKVTKRGQDVALRCDPISGHVSLYWYRQALGQGPEFLTYFNYEAQQDKSGLPNDRFSAERPEGSISTLTIQRTEQRDSAMYRCASSSDRATGELFFGEGSRLTVL.

This clonotype was observed many times. The chain recombines TRBV3-1 with TRBJ1-3, with D possibly matching TRBD1 (5 bases). Trimming shortened V by 8 bases and J by 4 bases, and 9 bases separated the two germline ends. The CDR3 has 12 residues. Germline assignment: CDR1 LGHDT and CDR2 YNNKEL (reference sequence). The CDR3 loop reads CASPGPGNTIYF. The CDR3 DNA follows: TGTGCCAGCCCGGGACCAGGAAACACCATATATTTT.

This clonotype was counted ten times or more. The V call is TRBV4-1, the J call TRBJ1-2; no definite D call. The CDR3 covers 14 residues. The germline V gene encodes CDR1 MGHRA and CDR2 YSYEKL. V lost 1 base to trimming and J lost 7 bases, with 13 bases between them. The CDR3 reads CASSQAELYPGYTF. In nucleotides, the CDR3 is TGCGCCAGCAGCCAAGCGGAGCTCTATCCTGGCTACACCTTC.

J is TRBJ2-3 and V is TRBV13; D tentatively reads TRBD1 or TRBD2 (5 bases each). Germline lookup yields CDR1 PRHDT and CDR2 FYEKMQ (reference sequence). The CDR3 covers 15 residues. Deletions cut 5 bases from V and 4 bases from J, with 16 bases between. For the CDR3, the DNA is TGTGCCAGCAGCCGGGACCCCTTTAGGTCAGATACGCAGTATTTT. Amino acids: CASSRDPFRSDTQYF.

The V gene is TRBV11-2, the J gene TRBJ2-7; possibly TRBD1 or TRBD2 for D (5 bases each). Germline-derived CDR1 and CDR2 are SGHAT and FQNNGV. Trimming pared 5 bases from V and 6 bases from J, leaving 17 bases between. The CDR3 sequence is 14 residues long. CDR3 DNA sequence: TGTGCCAGCAGCCGGGACGTCCAAGGAGTCGAGCAGTACTTC. It specifies CASSRDVQGVEQYF.

The chain couples TRBV6-1 to TRBJ1-1, with D hard to call. Germline V lookup: CDR1 MNHNS, CDR2 SASEGT. V lost 2 bases to trimming and J lost 1 base, with 5 bases between them. This CDR3 spans 13 amino acids. The CDR3 DNA reads as TGTGCCAGCAGTGAACCGGAGAACACTGAAGCTTTCTTT. Encoded protein: CASSEPENTEAFF.

The chain employs TRBV7-2 and TRBJ1-6, with 8 bases that match TRBD1. CDR1 and CDR2 (germline): SGHTA, FQGNSA. Trimming removed 3 bases from V and 10 bases from J; junction bases left unmatched: 8. The CDR3 is made up of 15 amino acids. The CDR3, as DNA: TGTGCCAGCAGCTTGGGCGACAGGGGAGTCTCACCCCTCCACTTT. This encodes CASSLGDRGVSPLHF. The whole variable domain, filled in from reference TRBV7-2 and TRBJ1-6, reads GAGVSQSPSNKVTEKGKDVELRCDPISGHTALYWYRQSLGQGLEFLIYFQGNSAPDKSGLPSDRFSAERTGGSVSTLTIQRTQQEDSAVYLCASSLGDRGVSPLHFGNGTRLTVT.

The gene calls are TRBV6-2 or TRBV6-3 and TRBJ2-1, with D unresolved. This CDR3 has 14 residues. CDR1 is MNHEY, CDR2 SVGEGT, per germline. The V and J ends lost 6 bases and 0 bases respectively, with 9 bases between them. The CDR3 region is CASRLISSYNEQFF. CDR3 bases: TGTGCCAGCAGACTGATCAGCTCCTACAATGAGCAGTTCTTC.

The chain recombines TRBV11-2 with TRBJ2-5; D is unresolved. Looked up from germline, CDR1 is SGHAT and CDR2 is FQNNGV. V was clipped by 2 bases and J by 1 base, with 11 bases between them. The CDR3 contains 15 residues. CDR3 residues: CASSLRVSAQETQYF. As DNA, the CDR3 is TGTGCCAGCAGCTTAAGGGTGAGCGCCCAAGAGACCCAGTACTTC.

There are many counts of this clonotype. J is TRBJ2-2 and V is TRBV7-6; D gene ambiguous. Germline lookup yields CDR1 SGHVS and CDR2 FNYEAQ. This CDR3 contains 14 residues. V lost 3 bases and J lost 0, with 5 bases in between. The CDR3 spells CASSLGANTGELFF. CDR3 DNA: TGTGCCAGCAGCTTGGGCGCGAACACCGGGGAGCTGTTTTTT.

This clonotype was found a few times. The chain employs TRBV6-6 and TRBJ1-1, with TRBD1 as a possible D gene (5 bases). Germline V CDR1 and CDR2: MNHNY, SVGAGI (reference sequence). This CDR3 is 12 amino acids long. The V end lost 5 bases, the J end lost 8 bases, and 12 bases lay between the germline ends. The CDR3 here is CASSDQGSEAFF. CDR3 nucleotides: TGTGCCAGCAGTGATCAGGGTTCCGAAGCTTTCTTT.

This clonotype was recorded a few times. This rearrangement joins TRBV7-2 to TRBJ2-3; TRBD2 matches at 9 bases. CDR3 length equals 18 residues. Germline values: CDR1 SGHTA, CDR2 FQGNSA. The V segment lost 5 bases and the J segment 0 bases; nucleotides outside the gene matches: 12. As DNA, the CDR3 is TGTGCCAGCAGCGTAACCTTTAGCGGGGGCCCTAGCACAGATACGCAGTATTTT. It codes for CASSVTFSGGPSTDTQYF. Variable domain in full (rest from reference TRBV7-2 and TRBJ2-3): GAGVSQSPSNKVTEKGKDVELRCDPISGHTALYWYRQSLGQGLEFLIYFQGNSAPDKSGLPSDRFSAERTGGSVSTLTIQRTQQEDSAVYLCASSVTFSGGPSTDTQYFGPGTRLTVL.